The clone carrying this T cell receptor (beta chain) was counted a single time. The antigen remains undetermined. CDR1 and CDR2 from the germline V gene are SGHTA and FQGNSA. V trimming: 3 bases; J trimming: 5 bases; junction bases outside the gene matches: 3. The CDR3 spans 15 residues. The PCR ran on 60 Vbeta and 13 Jbeta primers. Clones were sequenced by immunoSEQ multiplex PCR, and TCRdb holds only the in-frame ones, with some missing. Counted here are 160,000 or so clones, approximately 84% occurring once; the ten biggest clones make up 5.5% to 7.5%. This entry belongs to a study of cytomegalovirus exposure and HLA in healthy donors. Points from the study as a whole: In a later analysis, V- and J-gene trimming of beta chains associated with a DCLRE1C missense variant, replicated independently. Earlier findings revealed that most TCR beta V segments proved productive either about 87% or about 30% of the time.

The chain uses TRBV7-2 and TRBJ2-3; 12 bases map to TRBD1. The sequenced material came from PBMCs. This receptor was identified in a woman aged 35 to 49 in good health and CMV-seropositive. The CDR3 region is CASSFRDRGRDTQYF. In nucleotides, the CDR3 is TGTGCCAGCAGCTTCCGGGACAGGGGGCGAGATACGCAGTATTTT.